Described below is a single T cell receptor beta chain sequence and its context. During active infection, Seattle patients enrolled and were then monitored through disease. These data belong to a study of blood T cell repertoires in COVID-19. Whole-study context: The samples span acute and convalescent COVID-19 from the United States, Italy and Spain.

The CDR3 spans 14 residues. In the original analysis: Reference gene primer amplification gave nucleated cell count estimates. Some clones are missing from TCRdb's copy, which holds only in-frame ones; the method was immunoSEQ multiplex PCR. D and trimming come from the DNA, and the V and J calls and clone size come from that table. The top ten clones hold approximately 7% of a sample with approximately 170,000 clones, around 85% of them seen once. Sample: peripheral blood. The J gene is TRBJ2-3, the V gene TRBV21-1; TRBD2 is the table's D call, not checked against the DNA. TRBV21-1 is labeled a pseudogene. The clonotype was recovered from a man older than 75 with COVID-19, enrolled during active disease. The CDR3 DNA is TGTGCCAGCGAGGGGGGGGCTAGCACAGATACGCAGTATTTT. It specifies CASEGGASTDTQYF.